The next 13 T cell receptor beta chains were all read from a single sample in a study of T-cell reconstitution after alpha-beta-depleted transplantation in children. A TCRbeta library incorporating unique molecular identifiers was prepared. TCRdb reprocessed the PCR reads via MiXCR and lists one record per CDR3 protein. Of fewer than 750,000 distinct CDR3 sequences in the sample, more than 20% were seen once. This specimen consisted of PBMCs, mostly from graft donor cells, obtained 360 days after TCRalphabeta/CD19-depleted stem cell transplant. These receptor sequences come from a boy under two years old who had a stem cell transplant for acute myeloid leukemia, so the T cells may come from the graft donor.

This clonotype showed up just a few times. The genes are TRBV4-3 and TRBJ2-2; D not certain. Germline CDR1 reads LGHNA; CDR2 reads YSLEER. This CDR3 contains 14 residues. Deletions cut 0 bases from V and 5 bases from J, with 7 bases between. The CDR3 DNA follows: TGCGCCAGCAGCCAAGATTGGGGAACCGGGGAGCTGTTTTTT. This codes for CASSQDWGTGELFF.

The chain employs TRBV20-1 and TRBJ1-1, with D hard to call. Trimming stripped 2 bases from V and 5 bases from J, with 12 bases between. In germline, CDR1 is DFQATT, CDR2 SNEGSKA (reference sequence). The CDR3 is made up of 13 amino acids. In DNA form, the CDR3 reads TGCAGTGCTAGAAGGGCCTCCGCGACTGAAGCTTTCTTT. Amino acids: CSARRASATEAFF.

This clonotype has ten or more counts. The V and J genes are TRBV27 and TRBJ1-4; D unclear. The CDR3 totals 15 residues. Germline loops: CDR1 MNHEY, CDR2 SMNVEV (reference sequence). V gave up 5 bases and J gave up 5 bases, with 15 bases separating them. The CDR3 reads CASSPWANGNEKLFF. The DNA for the CDR3 is TGTGCCAGCAGTCCTTGGGCCAATGGGAATGAAAAACTGTTTTTT.

This clonotype was counted a few times. V gene TRBV12-3 or TRBV12-4 combines with J gene TRBJ1-2; 8 bases match TRBD1. V dropped 5 bases and J dropped 4; count of bases not matched to a gene: 12. The CDR3 consists of 16 residues. CDR3 in DNA: TGTGCCAGCAGTGACAGGGGCCTCACCGCTATCTATGGCTACACCTTC. This encodes CASSDRGLTAIYGYTF.

This clonotype was seen a few times. The chain joins TRBV18 to TRBJ2-7; TRBD1 matches at 7 bases. Germline CDR1 is KGHSH and CDR2 is LQKENI. V dropped 2 bases and J dropped 4; count of bases not matched to a gene: 5. This CDR3 comprises 14 residues. CDR3 bases: TGTGCCAGCTCACCAACAGGGGCGGAATACGAGCAGTACTTC. Protein: CASSPTGAEYEQYF.

In its sample, this clonotype was seen many times. The chain links TRBV29-1 to TRBJ1-1; tentatively, D is TRBD1 (5 bases). Germline V gene lookup returns CDR1 SQVTM and CDR2 ANQGSEA. With 4 bases removed from V and 0 bases from J, the gap between germline ends came to 9 bases. The CDR3 spans 13 residues. Written as DNA, the CDR3 is TGCAGCGTTGTTTGGGGGATGAACACTGAAGCTTTCTTT. It translates to CSVVWGMNTEAFF.

The genes are TRBV12-3 or TRBV12-4 and TRBJ1-6; 7 bases map to TRBD1. V lost 3 bases, J lost 7 bases, and 6 bases stayed unmatched. This CDR3 region has 15 residues. The DNA for the CDR3 is TGTGCCAGCAGTTTGGTTGGGACAGTAAATTCACCCCTCCACTTT. Protein sequence: CASSLVGTVNSPLHF.

This sequence joins TRBV29-1 and TRBJ1-5, with D possibly being TRBD1 (5 bases). This CDR3 comprises 12 residues. Germline V lookup: CDR1 SQVTM, CDR2 ANQGSEA. The V gene lost 4 bases and the J gene lost 7 bases, with 11 bases spanning the gap. CDR3 residues: CSVGWGGQPQHF. The DNA of the CDR3 is TGCAGCGTTGGGTGGGGCGGGCAGCCCCAGCATTTT.

This clonotype was counted a few times. The chain couples TRBV15 to TRBJ1-5; unclear D gene. The CDR3 is 14 residues long. Between the trimmed V and J ends, which lost 4 bases and 2 bases, there was a span of 9 bases. The germline V gene has CDR1 LNHNV and CDR2 YYDKDF (reference sequence). The CDR3 nucleotides are TGTGCCACCAGCACGGGATTGGGCAATCAGCCCCAGCATTTT. It specifies CATSTGLGNQPQHF.

The chain couples TRBV4-2 to TRBJ2-3; TRBD1 matches 7 bases. Per the germline V gene, CDR1 is LGHNA and CDR2 is YNFKEQ. CDR3 size: 16 residues. The ends lost 3 bases at V and 0 bases at J; junction bases unmatched: 6. The CDR3 protein is CASSHPDRVSTDTQYF. Here the CDR3 DNA reads TGTGCCAGCAGCCACCCCGACAGGGTTAGCACAGATACGCAGTATTTT.

V is TRBV5-5 and J is TRBJ2-3, with TRBD2 matching over 7 bases. Germline V lookup: CDR1 SGHKS, CDR2 YYEKEE (reference sequence). V was pared by 1 base and J by 4 bases, with 0 bases of the junction left unmatched. The CDR3 is made up of 13 amino acids. The CDR3: CASSLTSADTQYF. CDR3 bases: TGTGCCAGCAGCTTGACTAGCGCAGATACGCAGTATTTT.

The table lists this clonotype with a few counts. A much larger clone is a single base away; this may be a read error. This chain uses TRBV28 with TRBJ1-4, with D hard to call. V lost 1 base, J lost 8 bases, and 2 bases lay in between. From germline, CDR1 is MDHEN and CDR2 SYDVKM. CDR3 length equals 11 residues. The CDR3 sequence is CASSLYEKLFF. CDR3 nucleotide sequence: TGTGCCAGCAGTTTATACGAAAAACTGTTTTTT.

This clonotype has only a few counts. The chain carries TRBV6-2 or TRBV6-3 and TRBJ1-6, with D maybe TRBD1 (6 bases). Germline V gives CDR1 MNHEY, CDR2 SVGEGT. Trimming took off 7 bases at V and 9 bases at J, with 19 bases between the two ends. The CDR3 is 15 amino acids. The CDR3 DNA reads TGTGCCAGCACTTTTGGGGTACAGGGCGCTTCACCCCTCCACTTT. Translation gives CASTFGVQGASPLHF.